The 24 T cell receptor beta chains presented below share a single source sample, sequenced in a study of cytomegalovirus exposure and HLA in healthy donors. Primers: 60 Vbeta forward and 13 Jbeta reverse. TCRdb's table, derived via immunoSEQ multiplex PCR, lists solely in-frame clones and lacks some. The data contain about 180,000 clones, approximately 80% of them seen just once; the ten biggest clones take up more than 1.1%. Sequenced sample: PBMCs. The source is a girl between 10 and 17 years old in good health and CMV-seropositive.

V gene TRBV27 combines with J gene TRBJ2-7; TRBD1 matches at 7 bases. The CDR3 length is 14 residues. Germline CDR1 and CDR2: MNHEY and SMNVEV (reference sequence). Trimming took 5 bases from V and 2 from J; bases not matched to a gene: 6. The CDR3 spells CASSRQGFTYEQYF. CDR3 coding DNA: TGTGCCAGCAGTAGACAGGGATTTACCTACGAGCAGTACTTC.

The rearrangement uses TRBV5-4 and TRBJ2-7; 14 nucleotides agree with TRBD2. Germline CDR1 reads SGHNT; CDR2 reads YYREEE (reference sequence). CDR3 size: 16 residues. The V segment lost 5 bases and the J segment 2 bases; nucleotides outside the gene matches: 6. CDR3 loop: CASRGLAGGGPYEQYF. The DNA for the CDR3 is TGTGCCAGCAGAGGACTAGCGGGAGGTGGCCCCTACGAGCAGTACTTC. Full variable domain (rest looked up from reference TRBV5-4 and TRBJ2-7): ETGVTQSPTHLIKTRGQQVTLRCSSQSGHNTVSWYQQALGQGPQFIFQYYREEENGRGNFPPRFSGLQFPNYSSELNVNALELDDSALYLCASRGLAGGGPYEQYFGPGTRLTVT.

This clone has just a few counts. The DNA of the CDR3 is TGTGCCAGCAGCTTGGACCACAGGGGGAGGACTGAAGCTTTCTTT. It encodes CASSLDHRGRTEAFF. The J gene is TRBJ1-1, the V gene TRBV5-6; 8 bases are a match to TRBD1. Germline-derived CDR1 and CDR2 are SGHDT and YYEEEE. Unmatched junction bases numbered 6, after V lost 0 bases and J lost 5 bases. The CDR3 is 15 residues long. The full variable domain, in which reference TRBV5-6 and TRBJ1-1 provide the parts outside the CDR3, is DAGVTQSPTHLIKTRGQQVTLRCSPKSGHDTVSWYQQALGQGPQFIFQYYEEEERQRGNFPDRFSGHQFPNYSSELNVNALLLGDSALYLCASSLDHRGRTEAFFGQGTRLTVV.

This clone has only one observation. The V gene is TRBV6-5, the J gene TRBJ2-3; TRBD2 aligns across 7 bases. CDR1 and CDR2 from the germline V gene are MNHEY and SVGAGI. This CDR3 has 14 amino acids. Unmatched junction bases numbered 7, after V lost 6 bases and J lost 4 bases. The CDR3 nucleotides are TGTGCCAGCAGCCTAGAGCGGGGTTCAGATACGCAGTATTTT. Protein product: CASSLERGSDTQYF.

The CDR3 DNA reads TGCGCCAGCAGCGCGGACGCAGGGGGCGGGGAGACCCAGTACTTC. The encoded protein is CASSADAGGGETQYF. The chain couples TRBV5-1 to TRBJ2-5, with TRBD1 matching 8 bases. The CDR3 totals 15 residues. Germline V lookup: CDR1 SGHRS, CDR2 YFSETQ. Germline trimming cut 4 bases from V and 5 bases from J; bases unmatched to any gene: 10.

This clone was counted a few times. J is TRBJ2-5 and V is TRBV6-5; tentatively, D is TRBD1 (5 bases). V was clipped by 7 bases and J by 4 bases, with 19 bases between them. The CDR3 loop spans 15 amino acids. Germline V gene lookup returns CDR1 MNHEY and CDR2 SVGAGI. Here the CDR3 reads CASIPYRQNRETQYF. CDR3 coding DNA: TGTGCCAGCATCCCATACAGGCAAAACAGAGAGACCCAGTACTTC.

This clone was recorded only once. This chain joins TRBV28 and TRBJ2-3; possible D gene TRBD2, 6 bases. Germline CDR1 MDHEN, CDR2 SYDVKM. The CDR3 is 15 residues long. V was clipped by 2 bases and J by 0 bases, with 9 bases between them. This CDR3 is CASSLGGASTDTQYF. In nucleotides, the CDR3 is TGTGCCAGCAGTTTAGGAGGGGCTAGCACAGATACGCAGTATTTT. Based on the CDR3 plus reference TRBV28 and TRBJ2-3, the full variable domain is DVKVTQSSRYLVKRTGEKVFLECVQDMDHENMFWYRQDPGLGLRLIYFSYDVKMKEKGDIPEGYSVSREKKERFSLILESASTNQTSMYLCASSLGGASTDTQYFGPGTRLTVL.

CDR3 DNA: TGTGCCAGCAGCTTAACTAGCGGGGCTCGGGATGAGCAGTTCTTC. Translation gives CASSLTSGARDEQFF. The chain uses TRBV9 and TRBJ2-1; 10 nucleotides match TRBD2. This CDR3 contains 15 residues. The V gene end was trimmed by 4 bases and the J gene end by 8 bases; junction bases not matched to a gene: 9. Germline V gene lookup returns CDR1 SGDLS and CDR2 YYNGEE.

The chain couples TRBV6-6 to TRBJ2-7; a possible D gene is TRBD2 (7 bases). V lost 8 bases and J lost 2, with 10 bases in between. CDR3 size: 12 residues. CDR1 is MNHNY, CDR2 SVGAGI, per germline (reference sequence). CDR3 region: CASRGGAYEQYF. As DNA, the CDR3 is TGTGCCAGCCGCGGGGGCGCCTACGAGCAGTACTTC.

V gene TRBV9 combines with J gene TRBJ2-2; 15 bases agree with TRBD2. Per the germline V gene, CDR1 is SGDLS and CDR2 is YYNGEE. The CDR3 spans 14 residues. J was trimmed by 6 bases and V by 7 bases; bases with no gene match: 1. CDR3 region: CASGLAGGPGELFF. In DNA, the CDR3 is TGTGCCAGCGGACTAGCGGGAGGGCCCGGGGAGCTGTTTTTT.

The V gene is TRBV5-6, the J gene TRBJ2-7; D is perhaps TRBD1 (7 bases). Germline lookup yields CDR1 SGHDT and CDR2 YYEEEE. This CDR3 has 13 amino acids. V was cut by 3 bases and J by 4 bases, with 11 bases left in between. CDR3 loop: CASSYGGQYEQYF. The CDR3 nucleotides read TGTGCCAGCAGCTACGGGGGACAGTACGAGCAGTACTTC.

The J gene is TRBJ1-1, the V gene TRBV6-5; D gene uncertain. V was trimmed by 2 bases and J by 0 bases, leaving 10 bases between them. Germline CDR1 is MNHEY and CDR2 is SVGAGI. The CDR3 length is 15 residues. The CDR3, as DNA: TGTGCCAGCAGTTACAGCTGGGCTCTGAACACTGAAGCTTTCTTT. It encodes CASSYSWALNTEAFF.

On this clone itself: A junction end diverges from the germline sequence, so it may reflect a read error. The CDR3 DNA reads as TGTGCCAGCAGCTTAGCGGGGACAGGGGGCACGGATACGCAGTATTTT. It yields the protein CASSLAGTGGTDTQYF. The chain employs TRBV5-5 and TRBJ2-3, with 12 bases matching TRBD1. In germline, CDR1 is SGHKS, CDR2 YYEKEE (reference sequence). The CDR3 contains 16 residues. Filled out from reference TRBV5-5 and TRBJ2-3, the complete variable domain reads DAGVTQSPTHLIKTRGQQVTLRCSPISGHKSVSWYQQVLGQGPQFIFQYYEKEERGRGNFPDRFSARQFPNYSSELNVNALLLGDSALYLCASSLAGTGGTDTQYFGPGTRLTVL.

CDR3 sequence: CASSEAGTGIGKLFF. Here the CDR3 DNA reads TGTGCCAGCAGTGAAGCGGGGACAGGGATCGGAAAACTGTTTTTT. The rearrangement uses TRBV2 and TRBJ1-4, with TRBD1 identical over 9 bases. After removal of 0 bases from V and 10 bases from J, the junction contained 6 bases not matched to a gene. This CDR3 spans 15 amino acids. Looked up from germline, CDR1 is SNHLY and CDR2 is FYNNEI. The whole variable domain, filled in from reference TRBV2 and TRBJ1-4, reads EPEVTQTPSHQVTQMGQEVILRCVPISNHLYFYWYRQILGQKVEFLVSFYNNEISEKSEIFDDQFSVERPDGSNFTLKIRSTKLEDSAMYFCASSEAGTGIGKLFFGSGTQLSVL.

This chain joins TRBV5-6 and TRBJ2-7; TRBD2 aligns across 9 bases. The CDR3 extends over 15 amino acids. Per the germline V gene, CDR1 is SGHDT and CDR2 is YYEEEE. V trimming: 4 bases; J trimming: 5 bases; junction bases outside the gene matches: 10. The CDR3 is CASSPTPGLADEQYF. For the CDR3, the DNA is TGTGCCAGCAGCCCTACCCCGGGACTAGCAGACGAGCAGTACTTC. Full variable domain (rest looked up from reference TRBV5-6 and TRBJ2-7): DAGVTQSPTHLIKTRGQQVTLRCSPKSGHDTVSWYQQALGQGPQFIFQYYEEEERQRGNFPDRFSGHQFPNYSSELNVNALLLGDSALYLCASSPTPGLADEQYFGPGTRLTVT.

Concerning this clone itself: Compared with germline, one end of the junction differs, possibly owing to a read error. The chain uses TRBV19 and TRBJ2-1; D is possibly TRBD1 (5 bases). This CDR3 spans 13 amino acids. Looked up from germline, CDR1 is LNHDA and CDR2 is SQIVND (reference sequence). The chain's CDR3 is CASSLDRYNEQFF. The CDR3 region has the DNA TGTGCCAGTAGTCTAGACAGATACAATGAGCAGTTCTTC. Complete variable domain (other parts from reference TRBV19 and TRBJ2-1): DGGITQSPKYLFRKEGQNVTLSCEQNLNHDAMYWYRQDPGQGLRLIYYSQIVNDFQKGDIAEGYSVSREKKESFPLTVTSAQKNPTAFYLCASSLDRYNEQFFGPGTRLTVL.

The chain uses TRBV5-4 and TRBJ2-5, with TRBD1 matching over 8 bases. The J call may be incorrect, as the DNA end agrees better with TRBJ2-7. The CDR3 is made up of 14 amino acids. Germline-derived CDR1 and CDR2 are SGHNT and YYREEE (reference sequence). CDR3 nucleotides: TGTGCCAGCAGCTACGGGACAGGACCCTACGAGCAGTACTTC. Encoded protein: CASSYGTGPYEQYF.

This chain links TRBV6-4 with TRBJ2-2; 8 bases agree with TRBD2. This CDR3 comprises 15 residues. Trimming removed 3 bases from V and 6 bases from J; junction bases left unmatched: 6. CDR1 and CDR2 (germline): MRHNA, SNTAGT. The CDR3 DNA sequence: TGTGCCAGCAGTGAAGCGCGGGAGGTACCCGGGGAGCTGTTTTTT. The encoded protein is CASSEAREVPGELFF.

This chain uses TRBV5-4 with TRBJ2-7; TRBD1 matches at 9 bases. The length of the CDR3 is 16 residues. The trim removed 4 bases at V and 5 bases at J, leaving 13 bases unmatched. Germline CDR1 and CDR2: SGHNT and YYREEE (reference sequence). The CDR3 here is CASSPGFGTGIHEQYF. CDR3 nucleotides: TGTGCCAGCAGCCCCGGCTTCGGGACAGGGATCCACGAGCAGTACTTC.

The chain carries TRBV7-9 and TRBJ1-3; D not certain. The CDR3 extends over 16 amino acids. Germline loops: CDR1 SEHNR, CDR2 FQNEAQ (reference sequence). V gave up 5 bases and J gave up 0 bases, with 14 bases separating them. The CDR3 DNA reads TGTGCCAGCAGCGGCGCCGGGTCTGACTCTGGAAACACCATATATTTT. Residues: CASSGAGSDSGNTIYF.

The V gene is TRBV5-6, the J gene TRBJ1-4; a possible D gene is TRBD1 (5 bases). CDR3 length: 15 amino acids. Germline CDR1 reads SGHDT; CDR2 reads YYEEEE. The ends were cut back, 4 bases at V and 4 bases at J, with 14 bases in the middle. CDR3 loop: CASSLFDRFNEKLFF. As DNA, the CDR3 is TGTGCCAGCAGCCTATTCGACAGATTTAATGAAAAACTGTTTTTT. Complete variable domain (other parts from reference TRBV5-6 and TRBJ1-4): DAGVTQSPTHLIKTRGQQVTLRCSPKSGHDTVSWYQQALGQGPQFIFQYYEEEERQRGNFPDRFSGHQFPNYSSELNVNALLLGDSALYLCASSLFDRFNEKLFFGSGTQLSVL.

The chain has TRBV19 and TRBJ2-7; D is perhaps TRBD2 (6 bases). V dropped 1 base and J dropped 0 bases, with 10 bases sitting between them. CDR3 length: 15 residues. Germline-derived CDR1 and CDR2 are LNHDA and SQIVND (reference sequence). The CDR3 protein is CASSIGSGYSYEQYF. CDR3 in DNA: TGTGCCAGTAGTATAGGGAGCGGGTACTCCTACGAGCAGTACTTC.

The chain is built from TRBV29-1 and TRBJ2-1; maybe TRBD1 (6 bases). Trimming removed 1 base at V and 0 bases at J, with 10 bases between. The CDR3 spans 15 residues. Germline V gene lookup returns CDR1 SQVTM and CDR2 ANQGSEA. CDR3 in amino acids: CSVEGTESSYNEQFF. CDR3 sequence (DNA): TGCAGCGTTGAAGGGACAGAGAGCTCCTACAATGAGCAGTTCTTC.

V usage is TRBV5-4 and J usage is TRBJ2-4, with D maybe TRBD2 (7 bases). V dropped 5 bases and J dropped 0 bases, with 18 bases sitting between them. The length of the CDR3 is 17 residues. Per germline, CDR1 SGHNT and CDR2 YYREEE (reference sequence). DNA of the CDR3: TGTGCCAGCAGTCCGGTTGGGGGGGCAATAGCCAAAAACATTCAGTACTTC. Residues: CASSPVGGAIAKNIQYF.